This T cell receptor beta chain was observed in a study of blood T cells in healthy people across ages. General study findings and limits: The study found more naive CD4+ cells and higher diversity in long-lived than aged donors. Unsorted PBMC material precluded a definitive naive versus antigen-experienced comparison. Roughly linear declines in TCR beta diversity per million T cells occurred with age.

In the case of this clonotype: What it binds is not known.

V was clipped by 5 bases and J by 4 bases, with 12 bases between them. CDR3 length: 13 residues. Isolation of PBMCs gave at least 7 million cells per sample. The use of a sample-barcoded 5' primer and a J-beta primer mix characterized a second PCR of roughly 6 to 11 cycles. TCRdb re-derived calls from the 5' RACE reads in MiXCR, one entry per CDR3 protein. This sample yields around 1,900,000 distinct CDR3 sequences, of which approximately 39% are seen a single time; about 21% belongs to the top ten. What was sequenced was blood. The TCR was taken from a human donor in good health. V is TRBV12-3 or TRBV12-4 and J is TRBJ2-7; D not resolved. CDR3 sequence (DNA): TGTGCCAGCAGTCCACATAGGTGGTACGAGCAGTACTTC. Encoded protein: CASSPHRWYEQYF.